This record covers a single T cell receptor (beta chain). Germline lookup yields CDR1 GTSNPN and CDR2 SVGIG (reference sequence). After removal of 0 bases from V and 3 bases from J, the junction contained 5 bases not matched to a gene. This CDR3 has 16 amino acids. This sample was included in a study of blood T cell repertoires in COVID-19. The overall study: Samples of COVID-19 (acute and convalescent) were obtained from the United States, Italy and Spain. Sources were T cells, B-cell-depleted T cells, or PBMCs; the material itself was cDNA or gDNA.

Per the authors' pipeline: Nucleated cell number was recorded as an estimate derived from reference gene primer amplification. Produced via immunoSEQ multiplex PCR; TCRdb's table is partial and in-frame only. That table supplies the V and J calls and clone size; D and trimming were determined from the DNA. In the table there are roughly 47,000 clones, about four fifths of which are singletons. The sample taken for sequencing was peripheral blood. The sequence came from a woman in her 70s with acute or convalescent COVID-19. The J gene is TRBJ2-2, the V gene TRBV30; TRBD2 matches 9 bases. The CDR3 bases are TGTGCCTGGAGTGTCGTAGCGGGAGTATACACCGGGGAGCTGTTTTTT. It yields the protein CAWSVVAGVYTGELFF.